The 25 T cell receptor beta chains in this list originate from one sample, sequenced in a study of cytomegalovirus exposure and HLA in healthy donors. The protocol was immunoSEQ multiplex PCR, while the TCRdb copy is restricted to in-frame clones and leaves out a portion. The top ten clones hold more than 0.95% of a sample with around 300,000 clones, over 75% of them seen once. The sample taken for sequencing was PBMCs. The source is a man aged 30 to 39 in good health and CMV-seronegative.

CDR3 amino acids: CASSTGARSGYTF. Written as DNA, the CDR3 is TGTGCCAGCAGCACAGGGGCGCGCAGTGGCTACACCTTC. The V call is TRBV6-5, the J call TRBJ1-2, with 7 bases lining up with TRBD1. The V gene's germline CDR1 is MNHEY and CDR2 SVGAGI. V trimming: 6 bases; J trimming: 7 bases; junction bases outside the gene matches: 8. This CDR3 is 13 amino acids long.

V gene TRBV21-1 combines with J gene TRBJ2-7; the table assigns TRBD1, which was not confirmed against the DNA. TRBV21-1 is described as a pseudogene. This CDR3 contains 16 residues. The CDR3 sequence is CASSKMSTGGPYEQYF. CDR3 bases: TGTGCCAGCAGCAAGATGTCGACAGGGGGCCCCTACGAGCAGTACTTC.

This rearrangement joins TRBV2 to TRBJ2-1, with TRBD2 matching over 9 bases. Germline V gives CDR1 SNHLY, CDR2 FYNNEI. The trim removed 2 bases at V and 8 bases at J, leaving 7 bases unmatched. CDR3 length: 15 amino acids. DNA for the CDR3: TGTGCCAGCAGTGAAAAGCTAGCGGGGATCGATGAGCAGTTCTTC. As protein: CASSEKLAGIDEQFF.

CDR3 residues: CASSIMTPRGTEAFF. In DNA form, the CDR3 reads TGTGCCAGTAGTATTATGACCCCGCGAGGCACTGAAGCTTTCTTT. V and J are TRBV19 and TRBJ1-1; D is ambiguous. CDR1 is LNHDA, CDR2 SQIVND, per germline (reference sequence). The CDR3 covers 15 residues. The ends were cut back, 3 bases at V and 4 bases at J, with 15 bases in the middle.

The chain carries TRBV6-5 and TRBJ2-1; D not certain. This CDR3 is 11 amino acids long. V lost 3 bases to trimming and J lost 10 bases, with 7 bases between them. CDR1 is MNHEY, CDR2 SVGAGI, per germline. CDR3 nucleotide sequence: TGTGCCAGCAGTTATAGCCAGGAGCAGTTCTTC. Translating gives CASSYSQEQFF.

The J gene is TRBJ1-4, the V gene TRBV4-1; 9 nucleotides match TRBD1. CDR1 MGHRA and CDR2 YSYEKL come from the germline V gene. The V gene end was trimmed by 6 bases and the J gene end by 7 bases; junction bases not matched to a gene: 9. This CDR3 contains 15 residues. Here the CDR3 reads CASRDLQGAIEKLFF. The CDR3 DNA is TGCGCCAGCAGGGATTTACAGGGGGCAATTGAAAAACTGTTTTTT.

The J gene is TRBJ2-7, the V gene TRBV10-3; the D is unclear. V lost 10 bases to trimming and J lost 5 bases, with 21 bases between them. The CDR3 sequence is 14 residues long. The germline CDR1 and CDR2 sequences are ENHRY and SYGVKD. CDR3 in DNA: TGTGCCACCCACACGGATGGGCAATCCCACGAGCAGTACTTC. This translates into CATHTDGQSHEQYF.

The rearrangement joins TRBV29-1 to TRBJ1-1, with unresolved D. The CDR3 runs to 10 residues. Trimming pared 4 bases from V and 7 bases from J, leaving 7 bases between. Per germline, CDR1 SQVTM and CDR2 ANQGSEA. The CDR3 loop reads CSVGFYEAFF. For the CDR3, the DNA is TGCAGCGTTGGTTTCTATGAAGCTTTCTTT. Combining the CDR3 with reference TRBV29-1 and TRBJ1-1 gives the whole variable domain SAVISQKPSRDICQRGTSLTIQCQVDSQVTMMFWYRQQPGQSLTLIATANQGSEATYESGFVIDKFPISRPNLTFSTLTVSNMSPEDSSIYLCSVGFYEAFFGQGTRLTVV.

The chain has TRBV18 and TRBJ2-6; 7 bases align to TRBD1. CDR1 is KGHSH, CDR2 LQKENI, per germline. Trimming took 4 bases from V and 3 from J; bases not matched to a gene: 9. The CDR3 sequence is 17 residues long. Here the CDR3 reads CASSRKKTGDGANVLTF. CDR3 in DNA: TGTGCCAGCTCACGAAAGAAAACAGGGGATGGGGCCAACGTCCTGACTTTC.

The V call is TRBV5-1, the J call TRBJ2-3; no clear D. Germline V gene lookup returns CDR1 SGHRS and CDR2 YFSETQ. This CDR3 region has 14 residues. V lost 1 base, J lost 0 bases, and 6 bases lay in between. The CDR3 DNA reads TGCGCCAGCAGCTTGACAGCTAGCACAGATACGCAGTATTTT. This sequence encodes CASSLTASTDTQYF.

This clone was found once. The genes are TRBV19 and TRBJ1-2; 8 nucleotides align to TRBD1. Germline CDR1 and CDR2: LNHDA and SQIVND (reference sequence). The junction had 9 bases not matched to a gene; V was cut back by 7 bases and J by 5 bases. The CDR3 totals 14 residues. The CDR3: CASTVGQGFYGYTF. The CDR3 nucleotides read TGTGCCAGTACCGTCGGACAGGGCTTTTATGGCTACACCTTC.

The chain links TRBV18 to TRBJ2-7, with D possibly matching TRBD2 (6 bases). V was cut by 2 bases and J by 4 bases, with 12 bases left in between. Germline CDR1 is KGHSH and CDR2 is LQKENI. This CDR3 is 14 amino acids long. CDR3 nucleotides: TGTGCCAGCTCACCAGCCAGGAGGGGATACGAGCAGTACTTC. As protein: CASSPARRGYEQYF.

The V gene is TRBV13, the J gene TRBJ2-1; tentative D call: TRBD1 (6 bases). This CDR3 comprises 14 residues. Between the trimmed V and J ends, which lost 3 bases and 5 bases, there was a span of 11 bases. The germline gives CDR1 PRHDT, CDR2 FYEKMQ (reference sequence). The CDR3 DNA sequence: TGTGCCAGCAGCTTGAGGGACACTAACAATGAGCAGTTCTTC. It translates to CASSLRDTNNEQFF.

The V gene is TRBV7-9, the J gene TRBJ1-5, with TRBD1 matching 8 bases. The germline V gene encodes CDR1 SEHNR and CDR2 FQNEAQ (reference sequence). The CDR3 loop spans 15 amino acids. The J segment lost 6 bases and the V segment lost 1 base, leaving 5 bases of the junction unmatched. The CDR3 region is CASSLGRGLAQPQHF. As DNA, the CDR3 is TGTGCCAGCAGCTTAGGCAGGGGGCTCGCTCAGCCCCAGCATTTT.

The chain carries TRBV7-2 and TRBJ1-2; the match to TRBD1 covers 9 bases. The CDR3 has 15 amino acids. Germline V gene lookup returns CDR1 SGHTA and CDR2 FQGNSA. V gave up 6 bases and J gave up 4 bases; unmatched junction bases: 9. The CDR3 region is CASRNAGDRVYGYTF. CDR3 coding DNA: TGTGCCAGCAGGAATGCTGGGGACAGGGTCTATGGCTACACCTTC.

V and J are TRBV4-3 and TRBJ1-4; maybe TRBD1 (6 bases). Germline V lookup: CDR1 LGHNA, CDR2 YSLEER. The CDR3 loop spans 14 amino acids. V was shortened by 2 bases and J by 3 bases, with 7 bases between the two germline ends. The CDR3 DNA sequence: TGCGCCAGCAGCCAAAGGACAGCTAATGAAAAACTGTTTTTT. It specifies CASSQRTANEKLFF.

V gene TRBV7-9 combines with J gene TRBJ1-1; D not certain. The V gene's germline CDR1 is SEHNR and CDR2 FQNEAQ (reference sequence). The CDR3 extends over 14 amino acids. Trimming stripped 5 bases from V and 5 bases from J, with 15 bases between. The CDR3 nucleotides are TGTGCCAGCAGCCTCGACATCGATGGGACTGAAGCTTTCTTT. Translating it yields CASSLDIDGTEAFF.

The genes are TRBV5-4 and TRBJ1-4; no definite D call. Trimming removed 3 bases at V and 8 bases at J, with 5 bases between. The CDR3 is made up of 11 amino acids. Germline loops: CDR1 SGHNT, CDR2 YYREEE (reference sequence). This chain's CDR3 is CASSSGEKLFF. CDR3 nucleotide sequence: TGTGCCAGCAGCTCGGGGGAAAAACTGTTTTTT.

The J gene is TRBJ2-7, the V gene TRBV25-1, with TRBD1 identical over 7 bases. Germline CDR1 and CDR2: MGHDK and SYGVNS. CDR3 length: 13 amino acids. The trim removed 6 bases at V and 3 bases at J, leaving 5 bases unmatched. The chain's CDR3 is CASRMGQRYEQYF. In DNA, the CDR3 is TGTGCCAGCAGGATGGGACAGCGCTACGAGCAGTACTTC.

V is TRBV7-9 and J is TRBJ1-2; D perhaps matches TRBD1 (5 bases). With 0 bases removed from V and 8 bases from J, the gap between germline ends came to 16 bases. The CDR3 is made up of 15 amino acids. The germline gives CDR1 SEHNR, CDR2 FQNEAQ (reference sequence). CDR3 protein: CASSLAGSGGGGYTF. In DNA form, the CDR3 reads TGTGCCAGCAGCTTAGCAGGTTCGGGGGGAGGCGGCTACACCTTC.

The chain recombines TRBV7-9 with TRBJ2-1; the D is unclear. The CDR3 runs 13 residues. Germline CDR1 reads SEHNR; CDR2 reads FQNEAQ (reference sequence). V was trimmed by 5 bases and J by 4 bases, leaving 9 bases between them. The CDR3 bases are TGTGCCAGCAGCGTTACCCAGTACAATGAGCAGTTCTTC. Translation: CASSVTQYNEQFF.

The chain links TRBV6-1 to TRBJ1-1; D may be TRBD1 (5 bases). The ends were cut back, 2 bases at V and 4 bases at J, with 14 bases in the middle. The CDR3 is 15 residues long. In germline, CDR1 is MNHNS, CDR2 SASEGT. CDR3 sequence reads: CASSEFDWGGTEAFF. The CDR3 DNA reads TGTGCCAGCAGTGAATTCGATTGGGGGGGCACTGAAGCTTTCTTT.

The J gene is TRBJ1-2, the V gene TRBV6-1; no clear D gene. The CDR3 spans 13 residues. Per germline, CDR1 MNHNS and CDR2 SASEGT. Trimming pared 4 bases from V and 5 bases from J, leaving 11 bases between. The CDR3 region has the DNA TGTGCCAGCAGTGTAAGCCCCTTTTATGGCTACACCTTC. Translated, it gives CASSVSPFYGYTF.

The chain's CDR3 is CASSKRQGSAKNIQYF. The CDR3, as DNA: TGTGCCAGCAGCAAACGACAGGGTTCAGCCAAAAACATTCAGTACTTC. The chain links TRBV7-9 to TRBJ2-4; 7 bases agree with TRBD1. The germline V gene has CDR1 SEHNR and CDR2 FQNEAQ (reference sequence). J gave up 0 bases and V 5 bases, and 7 bases lay outside the gene matches. The CDR3 extends over 16 amino acids.

This clone was detected only a few times. This chain links TRBV30 with TRBJ1-6, with D unclear. Germline V gene sequence: CDR1 GTSNPN, CDR2 SVGIG (reference sequence). The CDR3 loop spans 14 amino acids. The V and J ends lost 4 bases and 10 bases respectively, with 17 bases between them. CDR3 amino acids: CAWKLPTDSSPLHF. For the CDR3, the DNA is TGTGCCTGGAAGCTCCCGACTGATTCGTCACCCCTCCACTTT. The variable domain in full, with the rest retrieved from reference TRBV30 and TRBJ1-6, is SQTIHQWPATLVQPVGSPLSLECTVEGTSNPNLYWYRQAAGRGLQLLFYSVGIGQISSEVPQNLSASRPQDRQFILSSKKLLLSDSGFYLCAWKLPTDSSPLHFGNGTRLTVT.